Ten or more counts support the clone carrying this TCR beta chain. Antigen specificity is unknown. The source material, RNA transcripts, was used to amplify TCR beta CDR3 regions. RT-PCR in the first round (using the HTBI primer set) targeted the TCR CDR3. TCRdb re-called the multiplex PCR reads with MiXCR, one entry per CDR3 protein. This sample has approximately 620,000 distinct CDR3 sequences, with roughly 16% found just once. CDR1 and CDR2 from the germline V gene are LGHDT and YNNKEL (reference sequence). The CDR3 consists of 13 residues. Trimming cost V 4 bases and J 9 bases, with 13 bases left between them. For ophthalmopathy patients, the Clinical Activity Score was at least 3 and the NOSPECS grade at least 4; duration was under 3 months. Diagnoses were established using clinical symptoms, serum thyroxine and TRAb, thyroid ultrasound and orbital computed tomography. The data are from a study of T cells in Graves' hyperthyroidism and ophthalmopathy.

Study conclusions and caveats: Blood also contained most expanded thyroid clonotypes above 0.001. From stable hyperthyroidism, ophthalmopathy was separated by a 13 V-J model.

The sequenced material came from blood. The receptor was derived from a woman in her thirties or forties with Graves' ophthalmopathy. J is TRBJ2-1 and V is TRBV3-1, with D possibly being TRBD1 (5 bases). DNA for the CDR3: TGTGCCAGCAGCCCTATCCAGGGCGGTGAGCAGTTCTTC. Its protein product is CASSPIQGGEQFF.